Presented here are 27 T cell receptor beta chains from one specimen sequenced in a study of early T cells in non-severe SARS-CoV-2 infection. TCRdb itself ran the 5' RACE reads through MiXCR, one entry per CDR3 protein. The sample has some 76,000 distinct CDR3 sequences, around 15% seen once. Sequences were obtained from whole blood. These receptors originate from an adult who was a healthcare worker with PCR-confirmed SARS-CoV-2 infection or an uninfected control (not recorded which).

The chain combines TRBV9 with TRBJ1-6, with a weak D call TRBD1 (6 bases). Germline CDR1 is SGDLS and CDR2 is YYNGEE. The CDR3 length is 15 residues. V gave up 4 bases and J gave up 12 bases, with 20 bases separating them. CDR3: CASSPEDRIILPLHF. The CDR3 DNA reads as TGTGCCAGCAGCCCGGAGGACAGAATTATCCTACCCCTCCACTTT.

This chain connects TRBV5-1 to TRBJ1-1; no definite D call. Per germline, CDR1 SGHRS and CDR2 YFSETQ. The V end lost 0 bases, the J end lost 1 base, and 7 bases lay between the germline ends. This CDR3 spans 14 amino acids. Here the CDR3 reads CASSLVVGNTEAFF. The DNA of the CDR3 is TGCGCCAGCAGCTTGGTGGTTGGGAACACTGAAGCTTTCTTT. The variable domain in full, with the rest retrieved from reference TRBV5-1 and TRBJ1-1, is KAGVTQTPRYLIKTRGQQVTLSCSPISGHRSVSWYQQTPGQGLQFLFEYFSETQRNKGNFPGRFSGRQFSNSRSEMNVSTLELGDSALYLCASSLVVGNTEAFFGQGTRLTVV.

V gene TRBV20-1 combines with J gene TRBJ2-1; 14 nucleotides line up with TRBD2. CDR1 DFQATT and CDR2 SNEGSKA come from the germline V gene (reference sequence). V shed 6 bases, J shed 5 bases, and the junction held 6 bases outside the gene matches. The CDR3 runs to 15 residues. The CDR3 DNA is TGCAGTGCAGGGACTAGCGGGAGTGAAGACAATGAGCAGTTCTTC. This codes for CSAGTSGSEDNEQFF.

A remark on this clonotype: With a much larger clone just one base away, this may be a read error. The rearrangement joins TRBV9 to TRBJ1-5, with D maybe TRBD1 (6 bases). Germline V gene lookup returns CDR1 SGDLS and CDR2 YYNGEE. CDR3 length: 14 amino acids. The CDR3 DNA reads as TGTGCCAGCAGCGTAGATGGGGGCGTTCAGCTCCAGCATTTT. Amino acid sequence: CASSVDGGVQLQHF. Drawing the rest from reference TRBV9 and TRBJ1-5, the complete variable domain is DSGVTQTPKHLITATGQRVTLRCSPRSGDLSVYWYQQSLDQGLQFLIQYYNGEERAKGNILERFSAQQFPDLHSELNLSSLELGDSALYFCASSVDGGVQLQHFGDGTRLSIL.

At least ten counts were recorded for this clonotype. This chain connects TRBV7-2 to TRBJ2-2, with 7 bases fitting TRBD2. V lost 3 bases to trimming and J lost 6 bases; unmatched junction nucleotides: 7. Germline CDR1 is SGHTA and CDR2 is FQGNSA. CDR3 length: 15 amino acids. DNA of the CDR3: TGTGCCAGCAGCTTTATGGGAGGGCTAGCCGGGGAGCTGTTTTTT. This codes for CASSFMGGLAGELFF.

This clonotype showed up just a few times. The chain carries TRBV11-2 and TRBJ1-4; D is unresolved. Per the germline V gene, CDR1 is SGHAT and CDR2 is FQNNGV. The CDR3 extends over 13 amino acids. V lost 6 bases, J lost 8 bases, and 13 bases lay in between. The CDR3 nucleotides read TGTGCCAGCAGACCTCCCGACGGCGAAAAACTGTTTTTT. This sequence encodes CASRPPDGEKLFF.

This chain joins TRBV5-1 and TRBJ2-7; TRBD1 agrees at 7 bases. The V gene end was trimmed by 4 bases and the J gene end by 3 bases; junction bases not matched to a gene: 7. Germline values: CDR1 SGHRS, CDR2 YFSETQ. CDR3 length: 14 amino acids. The CDR3: CASSPLDRVYEQYF. The DNA of the CDR3 is TGCGCCAGCAGCCCCTTAGACAGGGTCTACGAGCAGTACTTC.

This clonotype was recorded a few times. The V gene is TRBV7-9, the J gene TRBJ2-3; no reliable D call. CDR1 is SEHNR, CDR2 FQNEAQ, per germline (reference sequence). V was pared by 1 base and J by 2 bases, with 7 bases between. This CDR3 has 14 residues. CDR3 sequence reads: CASSLVGNTDTQYF. In DNA, the CDR3 is TGTGCCAGCAGCTTAGTGGGTAACACAGATACGCAGTATTTT.

The rearrangement joins TRBV7-9 to TRBJ2-1; 9 bases agree with TRBD1. V shed 5 bases, J shed 6 bases, and the junction held 8 bases outside the gene matches. CDR1 is SEHNR, CDR2 FQNEAQ, per germline (reference sequence). The CDR3 extends over 15 amino acids. This chain's CDR3 is CASSGGQGVPNEQFF. CDR3 bases: TGTGCCAGCAGCGGGGGACAGGGCGTCCCCAATGAGCAGTTCTTC.

This clonotype was recorded once. CDR3 sequence: CASSSRGRNIQYF. CDR3 sequence (DNA): TGTGCCAGCAGCTCCAGGGGGCGAAACATTCAGTACTTC. V is TRBV7-2 and J is TRBJ2-4, with TRBD1 identical over 8 bases. V lost 4 bases and J lost 6; bases outside the gene matches: 2. The CDR3 covers 13 residues. The germline V gene encodes CDR1 SGHTA and CDR2 FQGNSA.

This clonotype came up a few times. The chain combines TRBV21-1 with TRBJ1-2. TRBV21-1 is a pseudogene segment. The CDR3 covers 15 residues. CDR3: CASSKVRQVASGYTF. The CDR3 bases are TGTGCCAGCAGCAAAGTTAGGCAAGTAGCTAGTGGCTACACCTTC.

The chain carries TRBV12-3 or TRBV12-4 and TRBJ1-1; possibly TRBD1 for D (6 bases). Trimming cost V 0 bases and J 0 bases, with 8 bases left between them. This CDR3 has 15 residues. The CDR3 spells CASSLADRMNTEAFF. DNA of the CDR3: TGTGCCAGCAGTTTAGCCGACAGGATGAACACTGAAGCTTTCTTT.

This chain links TRBV9 with TRBJ2-7, with TRBD1 identical over 12 bases. CDR3 size: 15 residues. Germline loops: CDR1 SGDLS, CDR2 YYNGEE. Trimming took 1 base from V and 5 from J; bases not matched to a gene: 4. This CDR3 reads CASSVSGTGGHEQYF. The CDR3 DNA sequence: TGTGCCAGCAGCGTATCCGGGACAGGGGGCCACGAGCAGTACTTC.

This clonotype has only a few counts. The rearrangement uses TRBV3-1 and TRBJ2-7; 7 nucleotides align to TRBD2. The CDR3 has 16 amino acids. The germline CDR1 and CDR2 sequences are LGHDT and YNNKEL (reference sequence). V was pared by 5 bases and J by 3 bases, with 13 bases of the junction left unmatched. CDR3 protein: CASSDAGAGQFYEQYF. As DNA, the CDR3 is TGTGCCAGCAGCGACGCGGGAGCGGGGCAATTCTACGAGCAGTACTTC.

In its sample, this clonotype was seen a few times. The rearrangement uses TRBV5-4 and TRBJ2-2; 8 bases agree with TRBD1. CDR3 length: 17 residues. The V segment lost 4 bases and the J segment 1 base; nucleotides outside the gene matches: 9. In germline, CDR1 is SGHNT, CDR2 YYREEE (reference sequence). The CDR3 DNA follows: TGTGCCAGCAGCCCCCGGGTCGGGACAGGGAACACCGGGGAGCTGTTTTTT. The encoded protein is CASSPRVGTGNTGELFF.

This clonotype appeared a few times. The chain is built from TRBV20-1 and TRBJ2-7; 8 bases map to TRBD2. Unmatched junction bases numbered 5, after V lost 7 bases and J lost 0 bases. Germline-derived CDR1 and CDR2 are DFQATT and SNEGSKA (reference sequence). CDR3 length: 13 residues. The CDR3 coding sequence is TGCAGTGTCCCGGGGGGGTTCTCCTACGAGCAGTACTTC. This encodes CSVPGGFSYEQYF.

This clonotype has just a few counts. The chain couples TRBV20-1 to TRBJ1-5, with D unclear. Trimming shortened V by 0 bases and J by 2 bases, and 14 bases separated the two germline ends. This CDR3 spans 16 amino acids. Germline V lookup: CDR1 DFQATT, CDR2 SNEGSKA (reference sequence). Here the CDR3 DNA reads TGCAGTGCTAGAGACCCGTCCCGGCGGGGCAATCAGCCCCAGCATTTT. Translating it yields CSARDPSRRGNQPQHF.

In its sample, this clonotype was seen many times. The CDR3 loop is CASSRLQGGNQPQHF. Written as DNA, the CDR3 is TGTGCCAGTAGTAGATTGCAGGGTGGCAATCAGCCCCAGCATTTT. The genes are TRBV19 and TRBJ1-5; the D gene is possibly TRBD1 (5 bases). Trimming shortened V by 4 bases and J by 2 bases, and 12 bases separated the two germline ends. Per the germline V gene, CDR1 is LNHDA and CDR2 is SQIVND (reference sequence). The CDR3 runs 15 residues.

This clonotype was observed a few times. V and J are TRBV29-1 and TRBJ2-5, with 11 bases lining up with TRBD2. The CDR3 extends over 16 amino acids. Germline CDR1 is SQVTM and CDR2 is ANQGSEA. V shed 0 bases, J shed 4 bases, and the junction held 7 bases outside the gene matches. CDR3 region: CSVEDPIGLAGETQYF. CDR3 nucleotides: TGCAGCGTTGAAGATCCCATTGGACTAGCGGGAGAGACCCAGTACTTC.

The chain joins TRBV7-9 to TRBJ1-1, with 10 positions matching TRBD1. This CDR3 spans 14 amino acids. V gave up 6 bases and J gave up 4 bases; unmatched junction bases: 5. In germline, CDR1 is SEHNR, CDR2 FQNEAQ (reference sequence). CDR3 sequence (DNA): TGTGCCAGCAGGTTGACAGGGGGCACCACTGAAGCTTTCTTT. Its protein product is CASRLTGGTTEAFF. Using reference TRBV7-9 and TRBJ1-1 for the parts outside the CDR3, the full variable domain is DTGVSQNPRHKITKRGQNVTFRCDPISEHNRLYWYRQTLGQGPEFLTYFQNEAQLEKSRLLSDRFSAERPKGSFSTLEIQRTEQGDSAMYLCASRLTGGTTEAFFGQGTRLTVV.

This clonotype was detected ten times or more. The V and J genes are TRBV19 and TRBJ2-7; 7 bases are a match to TRBD2. Germline V gene sequence: CDR1 LNHDA, CDR2 SQIVND (reference sequence). This CDR3 spans 13 amino acids. Trimming at V came to 5 bases and at J to 3 bases, leaving 4 bases not matched to a gene. The CDR3 region has the DNA TGTGCCAGTAGTCCTAGCGGATACTACGAGCAGTACTTC. This codes for CASSPSGYYEQYF.

This clonotype was observed a few times. The V call is TRBV9, the J call TRBJ1-2; TRBD1 is a possible D gene (5 bases). V was pared by 5 bases and J by 6 bases, with 20 bases between. The CDR3 is 15 amino acids. The germline V gene encodes CDR1 SGDLS and CDR2 YYNGEE. The CDR3 DNA sequence: TGTGCCAGCAGAGAACGGGGGGAAGTGAGCGATGGCTACACCTTC. It codes for CASRERGEVSDGYTF.

V is TRBV29-1 and J is TRBJ2-7, with TRBD1 matching over 8 bases. J was trimmed by 4 bases and V by 7 bases; bases with no gene match: 9. Germline CDR1 SQVTM, CDR2 ANQGSEA. The CDR3 is 13 residues long. The CDR3 loop is CSGGQGRGYEQYF. CDR3 nucleotide sequence: TGCAGCGGCGGACAGGGAAGAGGGTACGAGCAGTACTTC.

This clonotype was seen at least ten times. The chain has TRBV9 and TRBJ2-3; TRBD2 agrees at 14 bases. The germline CDR1 and CDR2 sequences are SGDLS and YYNGEE. Trimming removed 0 bases from V and 5 bases from J; junction bases left unmatched: 11. The CDR3 loop spans 19 amino acids. CDR3 coding DNA: TGTGCCAGCAGCGTAGGGGATAGGGGGACTAGCGGGAGTAGAGATACGCAGTATTTT. This translates into CASSVGDRGTSGSRDTQYF.

This clonotype was found a few times. The chain carries TRBV11-1 and TRBJ2-5; D is unresolved. The CDR3 is made up of 12 amino acids. V gave up 0 bases and J gave up 5 bases, with 4 bases separating them. Germline CDR1 is SGHAT and CDR2 is FQDESV (reference sequence). The CDR3 region has the DNA TGTGCCAGCAGCTTAGCGGAGGAGACCCAGTACTTC. It yields the protein CASSLAEETQYF.

This chain connects TRBV7-9 to TRBJ2-3, with TRBD2 matching 16 bases. The CDR3 totals 18 residues. The junction had 11 bases not matched to a gene; V was cut back by 5 bases and J by 6 bases. Germline CDR1 SEHNR, CDR2 FQNEAQ (reference sequence). CDR3 amino acids: CASSPSGTSGRASDTQYF. CDR3 in DNA: TGTGCCAGCAGCCCGTCCGGGACTAGCGGGAGGGCTTCGGATACGCAGTATTTT.

The table lists this clonotype with many counts. This chain connects TRBV29-1 to TRBJ2-2; 8 bases fit TRBD1. Germline V CDR1 and CDR2: SQVTM, ANQGSEA. After removal of 7 bases from V and 4 bases from J, the junction contained 5 bases not matched to a gene. The CDR3 runs to 13 residues. For the CDR3, the DNA is TGCAGCGGTGGACAGGGAACCACCGGGGAGCTGTTTTTT. It is translated as CSGGQGTTGELFF.